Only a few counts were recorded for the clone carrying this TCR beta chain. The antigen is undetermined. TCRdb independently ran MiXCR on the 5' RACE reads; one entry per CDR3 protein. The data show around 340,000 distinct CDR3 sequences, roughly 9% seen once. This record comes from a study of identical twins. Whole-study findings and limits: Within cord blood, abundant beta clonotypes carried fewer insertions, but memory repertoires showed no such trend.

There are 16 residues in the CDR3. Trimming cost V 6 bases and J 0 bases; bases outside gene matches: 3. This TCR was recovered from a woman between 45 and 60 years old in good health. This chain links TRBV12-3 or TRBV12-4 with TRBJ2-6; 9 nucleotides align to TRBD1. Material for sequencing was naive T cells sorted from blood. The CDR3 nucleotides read TGTGCCAGCAGCAGGACAGGGGTCTCTGGGGCCAACGTCCTGACTTTC. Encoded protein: CASSRTGVSGANVLTF.